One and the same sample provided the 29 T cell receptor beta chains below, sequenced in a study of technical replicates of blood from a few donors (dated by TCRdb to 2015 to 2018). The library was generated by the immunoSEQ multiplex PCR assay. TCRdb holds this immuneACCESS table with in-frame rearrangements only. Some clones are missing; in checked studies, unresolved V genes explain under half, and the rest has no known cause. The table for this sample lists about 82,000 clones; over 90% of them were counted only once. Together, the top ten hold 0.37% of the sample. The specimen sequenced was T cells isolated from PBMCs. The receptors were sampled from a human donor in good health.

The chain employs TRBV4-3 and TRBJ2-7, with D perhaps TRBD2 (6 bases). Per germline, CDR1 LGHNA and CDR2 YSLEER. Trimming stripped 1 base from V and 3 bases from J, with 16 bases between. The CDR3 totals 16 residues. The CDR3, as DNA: TGCGCCAGCAGCCAAGGAGCCCCGGGACTCAACTACGAGCAGTACTTC. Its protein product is CASSQGAPGLNYEQYF.

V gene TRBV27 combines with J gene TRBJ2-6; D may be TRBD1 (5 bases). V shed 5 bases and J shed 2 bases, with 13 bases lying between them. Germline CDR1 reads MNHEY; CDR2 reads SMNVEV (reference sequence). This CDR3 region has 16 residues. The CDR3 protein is CASSRLDNTGANVLTF. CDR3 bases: TGTGCCAGCAGTCGCCTGGACAACACTGGGGCCAACGTCCTGACTTTC. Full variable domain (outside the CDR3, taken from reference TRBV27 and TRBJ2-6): EAQVTQNPRYLITVTGKKLTVTCSQNMNHEYMSWYRQDPGLGLRQIYYSMNVEVTDKGDVPEGYKVSRKEKRNFPLILESPSPNQTSLYFCASSRLDNTGANVLTFGAGSRLTVL.

CDR3: CASSVSGQPYGYTF. The CDR3 DNA is TGTGCCAGCAGCGTATCCGGACAACCCTATGGCTACACCTTC. The chain joins TRBV9 to TRBJ1-2; tentative D call: TRBD1 (5 bases). Per germline, CDR1 SGDLS and CDR2 YYNGEE. The V end was cut by 1 base, the J end by 4 bases, with 11 bases between. The CDR3 runs to 14 residues.

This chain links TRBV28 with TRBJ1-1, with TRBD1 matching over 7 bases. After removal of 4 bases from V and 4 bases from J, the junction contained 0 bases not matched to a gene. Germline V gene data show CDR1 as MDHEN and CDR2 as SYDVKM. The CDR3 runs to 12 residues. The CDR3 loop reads CASSWDSTEAFF. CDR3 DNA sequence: TGTGCCAGCAGTTGGGACAGCACTGAAGCTTTCTTT.

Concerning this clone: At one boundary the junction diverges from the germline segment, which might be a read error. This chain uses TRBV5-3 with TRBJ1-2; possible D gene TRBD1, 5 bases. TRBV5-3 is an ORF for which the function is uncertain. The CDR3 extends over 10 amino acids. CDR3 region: CARSPDSLCF. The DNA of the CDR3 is TGTGCCAGAAGCCCTGACAGCCTCTGCTTC.

The CDR3 sequence: CASSLSGWQGASGNTIYF. The CDR3 DNA sequence: TGTGCCAGCAGCTTATCTGGTTGGCAGGGTGCCTCTGGAAACACCATATATTTT. The rearrangement uses TRBV7-8 and TRBJ1-3, with a possible D match to TRBD1 (5 bases). Looked up from germline, CDR1 is SGHVS and CDR2 is FQNEAQ. The CDR3 extends over 18 amino acids. The germline V and J ends were trimmed by 2 bases and 0 bases, with 17 bases remaining between them. Supplemented by reference TRBV7-8 and TRBJ1-3, the full variable domain reads GAGVSQSPRYKVAKRGQDVALRCDPISGHVSLFWYQQALGQGPEFLTYFQNEAQLDKSGLPSDRFFAERPEGSVSTLKIQRTQQEDSAVYLCASSLSGWQGASGNTIYFGEGSWLTVV.

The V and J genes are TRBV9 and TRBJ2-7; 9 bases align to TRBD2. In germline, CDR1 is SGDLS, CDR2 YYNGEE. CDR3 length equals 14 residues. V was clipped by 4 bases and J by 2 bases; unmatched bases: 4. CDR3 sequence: CASSTGLAPYEQYF. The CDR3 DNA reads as TGTGCCAGCAGCACCGGACTAGCGCCCTACGAGCAGTACTTC. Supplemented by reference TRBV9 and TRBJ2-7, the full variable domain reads DSGVTQTPKHLITATGQRVTLRCSPRSGDLSVYWYQQSLDQGLQFLIQYYNGEERAKGNILERFSAQQFPDLHSELNLSSLELGDSALYFCASSTGLAPYEQYFGPGTRLTVT.

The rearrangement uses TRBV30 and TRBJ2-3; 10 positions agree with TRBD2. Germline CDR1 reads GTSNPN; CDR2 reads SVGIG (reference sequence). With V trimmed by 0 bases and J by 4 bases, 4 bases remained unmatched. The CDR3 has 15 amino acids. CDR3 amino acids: CAWSVGLAGADTQYF. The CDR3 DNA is TGTGCCTGGAGTGTAGGGCTAGCGGGAGCAGATACGCAGTATTTT.

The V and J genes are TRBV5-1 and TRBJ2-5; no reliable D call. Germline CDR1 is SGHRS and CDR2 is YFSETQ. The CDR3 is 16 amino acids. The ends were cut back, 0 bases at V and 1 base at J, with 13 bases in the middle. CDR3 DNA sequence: TGCGCCAGCAGCTTGGGGCGGTCCTATCCCCAAGAGACCCAGTACTTC. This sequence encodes CASSLGRSYPQETQYF.

CDR3 nucleotides: TGTGCCAGCAGCCCTGGCGTAGCGGATTCCTACAATGAGCAGTTCTTC. This gives the protein CASSPGVADSYNEQFF. The chain has TRBV11-3 and TRBJ2-1, with D possibly TRBD2 on 6 matching bases. The CDR3 is made up of 16 amino acids. Germline CDR1 SGHNT, CDR2 YENEEA. Trimming cost V 5 bases and J 1 base, with 15 bases left between them.

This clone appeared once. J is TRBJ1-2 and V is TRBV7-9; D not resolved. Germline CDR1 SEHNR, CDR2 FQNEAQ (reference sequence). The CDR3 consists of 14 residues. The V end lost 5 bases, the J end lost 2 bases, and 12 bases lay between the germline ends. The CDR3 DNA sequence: TGTGCCAGCAGCGCCTCGACAACAAACTATGGCTACACCTTC. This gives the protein CASSASTTNYGYTF.

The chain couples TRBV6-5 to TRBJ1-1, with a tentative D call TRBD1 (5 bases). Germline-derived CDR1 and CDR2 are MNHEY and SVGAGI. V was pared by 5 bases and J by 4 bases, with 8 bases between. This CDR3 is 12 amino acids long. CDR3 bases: TGTGCCAGCAGTCGGGGGGGCACTGAAGCTTTCTTT. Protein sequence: CASSRGGTEAFF.

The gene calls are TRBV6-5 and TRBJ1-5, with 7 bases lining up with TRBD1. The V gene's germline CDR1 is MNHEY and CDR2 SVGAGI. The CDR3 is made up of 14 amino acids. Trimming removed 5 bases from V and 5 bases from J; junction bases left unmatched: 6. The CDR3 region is CASSPSGGYQPQHF. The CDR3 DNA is TGTGCCAGCAGTCCGTCAGGGGGATATCAGCCCCAGCATTTT.

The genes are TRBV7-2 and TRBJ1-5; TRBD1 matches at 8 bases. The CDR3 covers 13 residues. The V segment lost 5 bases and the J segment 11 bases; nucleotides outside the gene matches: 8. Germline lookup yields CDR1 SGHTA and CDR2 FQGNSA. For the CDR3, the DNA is TGTGCCAGCAGCACCGCCCGGGACAGGTCCCAGCATTTT. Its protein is CASSTARDRSQHF. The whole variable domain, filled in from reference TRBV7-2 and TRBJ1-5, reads GAGVSQSPSNKVTEKGKDVELRCDPISGHTALYWYRQSLGQGLEFLIYFQGNSAPDKSGLPSDRFSAERTGGSVSTLTIQRTQQEDSAVYLCASSTARDRSQHFGDGTRLSIL.

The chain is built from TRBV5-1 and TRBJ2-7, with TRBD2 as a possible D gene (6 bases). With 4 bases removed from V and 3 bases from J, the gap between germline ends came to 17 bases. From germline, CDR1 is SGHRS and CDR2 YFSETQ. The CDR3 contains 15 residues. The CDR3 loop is CASSPVAGKVYEQYF. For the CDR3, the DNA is TGCGCCAGCAGCCCGGTCGCGGGAAAGGTCTACGAGCAGTACTTC.

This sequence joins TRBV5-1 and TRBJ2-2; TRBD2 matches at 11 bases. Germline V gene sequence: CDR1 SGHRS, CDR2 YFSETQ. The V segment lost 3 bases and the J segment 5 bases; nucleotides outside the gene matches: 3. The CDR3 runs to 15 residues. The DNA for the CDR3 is TGCGCCAGCAGCTCCACTAGCGGGAGAACCGGGGAGCTGTTTTTT. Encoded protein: CASSSTSGRTGELFF.

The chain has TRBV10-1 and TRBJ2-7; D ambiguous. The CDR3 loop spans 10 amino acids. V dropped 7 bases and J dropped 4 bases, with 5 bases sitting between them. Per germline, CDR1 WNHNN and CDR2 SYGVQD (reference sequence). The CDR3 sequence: CASIRYEQYF. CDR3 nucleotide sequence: TGCGCCAGCATTCGGTACGAGCAGTACTTC.

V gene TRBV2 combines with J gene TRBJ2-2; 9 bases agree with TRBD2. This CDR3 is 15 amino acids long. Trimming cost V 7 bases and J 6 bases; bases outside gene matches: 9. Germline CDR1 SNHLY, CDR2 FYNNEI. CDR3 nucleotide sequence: TGTGCCAGCACCGCGTTAGCGGGAGTTCCCGGGGAGCTGTTTTTT. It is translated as CASTALAGVPGELFF.

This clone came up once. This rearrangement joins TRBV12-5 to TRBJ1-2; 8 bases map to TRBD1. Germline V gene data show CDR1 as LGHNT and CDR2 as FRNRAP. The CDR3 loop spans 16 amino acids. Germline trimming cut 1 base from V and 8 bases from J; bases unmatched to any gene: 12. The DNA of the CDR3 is TGTGCTAGTGGTTTGGACCTGACAGGGGACGTAAGGGGCTACACCTTC. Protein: CASGLDLTGDVRGYTF.

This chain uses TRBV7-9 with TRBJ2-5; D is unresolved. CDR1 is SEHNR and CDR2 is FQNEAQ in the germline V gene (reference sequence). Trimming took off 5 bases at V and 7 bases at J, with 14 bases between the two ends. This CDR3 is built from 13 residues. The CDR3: CASSPSGLGTQYF. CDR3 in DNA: TGTGCCAGCAGCCCGTCAGGCTTAGGGACCCAGTACTTC.

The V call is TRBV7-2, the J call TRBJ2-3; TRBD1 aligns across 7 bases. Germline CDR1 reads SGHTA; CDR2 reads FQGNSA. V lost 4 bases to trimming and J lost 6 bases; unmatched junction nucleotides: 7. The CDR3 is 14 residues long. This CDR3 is CASSSGTDGDTQYF. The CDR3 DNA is TGTGCCAGCAGCTCAGGGACAGACGGCGATACGCAGTATTTT.

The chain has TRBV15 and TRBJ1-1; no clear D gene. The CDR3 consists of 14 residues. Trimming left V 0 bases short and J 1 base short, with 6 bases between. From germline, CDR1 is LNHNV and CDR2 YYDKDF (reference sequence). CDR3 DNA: TGTGCCACCAGCAGAGATCTTTCGAACACTGAAGCTTTCTTT. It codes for CATSRDLSNTEAFF.

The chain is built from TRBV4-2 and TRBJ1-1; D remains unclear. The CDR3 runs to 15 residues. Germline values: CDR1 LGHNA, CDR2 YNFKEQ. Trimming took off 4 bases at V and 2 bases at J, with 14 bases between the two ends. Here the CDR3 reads CASSLVPTPNTEAFF. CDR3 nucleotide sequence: TGTGCCAGCAGCCTTGTACCCACACCCAACACTGAAGCTTTCTTT.

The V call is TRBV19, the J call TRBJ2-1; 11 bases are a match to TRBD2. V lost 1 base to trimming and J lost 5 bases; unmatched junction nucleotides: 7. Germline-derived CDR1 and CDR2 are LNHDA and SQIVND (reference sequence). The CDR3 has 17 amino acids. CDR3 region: CASSIGASGRTHNEQFF. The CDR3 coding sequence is TGTGCCAGTAGTATAGGGGCTAGCGGGAGGACCCACAATGAGCAGTTCTTC.

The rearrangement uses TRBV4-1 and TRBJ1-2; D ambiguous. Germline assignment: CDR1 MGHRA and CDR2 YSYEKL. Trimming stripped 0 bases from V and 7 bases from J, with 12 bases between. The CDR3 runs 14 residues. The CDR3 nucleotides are TGCGCCAGCAGCCAAGAGTACCCGGGTCTTGGCTACACCTTC. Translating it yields CASSQEYPGLGYTF.

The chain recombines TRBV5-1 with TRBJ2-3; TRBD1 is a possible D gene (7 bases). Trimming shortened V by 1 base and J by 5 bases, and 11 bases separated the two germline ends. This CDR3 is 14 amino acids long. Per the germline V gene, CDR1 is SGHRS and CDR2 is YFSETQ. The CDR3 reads CASSLQGGRDTQYF. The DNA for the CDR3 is TGCGCCAGCAGCTTGCAGGGGGGCAGAGATACGCAGTATTTT.

CDR3: CAWSVGSSGIADTQYF. In DNA form, the CDR3 reads TGTGCCTGGAGTGTAGGGTCTAGCGGGATAGCAGATACGCAGTATTTT. The chain uses TRBV30 and TRBJ2-3, with 9 bases identical to TRBD2. Germline V gene lookup returns CDR1 GTSNPN and CDR2 SVGIG (reference sequence). The V gene end was trimmed by 0 bases and the J gene end by 4 bases; junction bases not matched to a gene: 8. The CDR3 sequence is 16 residues long.

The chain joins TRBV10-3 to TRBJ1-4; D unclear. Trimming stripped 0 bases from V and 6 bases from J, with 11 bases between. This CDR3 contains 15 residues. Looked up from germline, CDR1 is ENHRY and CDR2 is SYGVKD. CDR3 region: CAISESEGWHEKLFF. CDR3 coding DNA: TGTGCCATCAGTGAGTCGGAGGGTTGGCATGAAAAACTGTTTTTT.

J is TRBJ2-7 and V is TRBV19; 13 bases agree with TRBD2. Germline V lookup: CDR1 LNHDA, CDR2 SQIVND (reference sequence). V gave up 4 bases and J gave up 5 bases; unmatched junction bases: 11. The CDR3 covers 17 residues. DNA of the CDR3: TGTGCCAGTAGTACTCGACTAGCGGGAGGATTTCAGGACGAGCAGTACTTC. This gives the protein CASSTRLAGGFQDEQYF.